This T cell receptor (beta chain) was retrieved from a study of PD-L1 blockade in urothelial cancer. Study-level findings and limits: Tumor-linked clones in blood grew more by 3 weeks in durable-benefit patients. Tumor samples were FFPE, not collected immediately before treatment, with one sample per patient.

Synthetic templates analogous to TCR were spiked into all PCRs individually. Quantification of tumor DNA in FFPE samples relied on amplified housekeeping genes. The table came from immunoSEQ multiplex PCR; TCRdb's copy has only in-frame clones and leaves some out. The profile shows about 35,000 clones, about a third of them singletons. Points on this clone: The target antigen is unknown.

Germline CDR1 and CDR2: MNHGY and SAAAGT. The CDR3 spans 13 residues. Trimming shortened V by 7 bases and J by 3 bases, and 12 bases separated the two germline ends. The genes are TRBV6-8 and TRBJ1-2; unclear D gene. This specimen consisted of tumor tissue, obtained before atezolizumab (anti-PD-L1) treatment. The sequence came from a man aged 55 to 70 with urothelial cancer. The CDR3 region has the DNA TGTGCCAGCACCGGTCGTAATCACTATGGCTACACCTTC. Translation gives CASTGRNHYGYTF.